Following are 4 T cell receptor beta chains from one sample sequenced in a study of blood T cells in healthy people across ages. A second roughly 6 to 12 cycle PCR used barcoded and J-beta primers. TCRdb reanalysed the 5' RACE reads using MiXCR and keeps one entry per CDR3 protein. The data hold around 1,500,000 distinct CDR3 sequences, with roughly 40% observed a single time. Sequencing was done on a sample of blood. The receptor source for this set is a woman between 18 and 29 years old in good health.

The chain is built from TRBV7-9 and TRBJ2-2; D is unclear. The CDR3 consists of 15 residues. The germline V gene has CDR1 SEHNR and CDR2 FQNEAQ (reference sequence). V was clipped by 1 base and J by 0 bases, with 6 bases between them. CDR3 amino acids: CASSLEAPNTGELFF. The CDR3, as DNA: TGTGCCAGCAGCTTAGAGGCTCCGAACACCGGGGAGCTGTTTTTT.

This clonotype was observed a handful of times. The chain uses TRBV29-1 and TRBJ1-4; 9 nucleotides match TRBD1. The germline CDR1 and CDR2 sequences are SQVTM and ANQGSEA. This CDR3 has 12 amino acids. V dropped 6 bases and J dropped 10; count of bases not matched to a gene: 6. The CDR3 DNA is TGCAGCGTGGGGACAGGGAACGGAAAACTGTTTTTT. Translation: CSVGTGNGKLFF.

The rearrangement links TRBV4-2 to TRBJ2-5, with TRBD2 identical over 7 bases. The CDR3 runs to 15 residues. Germline lookup yields CDR1 LGHNA and CDR2 YNFKEQ. V was pared by 1 base and J by 11 bases, with 13 bases of the junction left unmatched. The CDR3 region is CASSQVVGGYNEQYF. CDR3 nucleotides: TGTGCCAGCAGCCAAGTAGTGGGGGGGTACAATGAGCAGTACTTC.

This clonotype was seen only a few times. This chain uses TRBV3-1 with TRBJ2-7; 12 bases fit TRBD1. The CDR3 consists of 14 residues. Germline loops: CDR1 LGHDT, CDR2 YNNKEL (reference sequence). The V and J ends lost 3 bases and 6 bases, in that order; junction bases with no gene match: 3. The CDR3 protein is CASSHGDRGREQYF. CDR3 nucleotide sequence: TGTGCCAGCAGCCATGGGGACAGGGGGCGCGAGCAGTACTTC.